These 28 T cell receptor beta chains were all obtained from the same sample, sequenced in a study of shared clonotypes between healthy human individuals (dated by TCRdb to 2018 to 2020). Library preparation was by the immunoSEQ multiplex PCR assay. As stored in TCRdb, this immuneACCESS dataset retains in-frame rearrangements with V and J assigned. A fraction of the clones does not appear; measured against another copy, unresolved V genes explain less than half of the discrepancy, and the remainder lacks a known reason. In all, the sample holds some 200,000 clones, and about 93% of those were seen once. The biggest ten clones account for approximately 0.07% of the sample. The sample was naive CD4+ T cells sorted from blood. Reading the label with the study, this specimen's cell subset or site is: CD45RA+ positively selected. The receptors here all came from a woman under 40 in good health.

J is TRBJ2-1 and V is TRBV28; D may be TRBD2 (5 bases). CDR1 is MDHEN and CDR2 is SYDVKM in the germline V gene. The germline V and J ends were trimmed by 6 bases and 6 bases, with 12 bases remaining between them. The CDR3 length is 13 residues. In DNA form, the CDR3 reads TGTGCCAGCAGAAACACGGGAACCAATGAGCAGTTCTTC. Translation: CASRNTGTNEQFF.

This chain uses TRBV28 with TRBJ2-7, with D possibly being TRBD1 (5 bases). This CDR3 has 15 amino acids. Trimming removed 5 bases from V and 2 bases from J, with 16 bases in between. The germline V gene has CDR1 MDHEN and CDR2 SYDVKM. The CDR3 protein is CASSPPLTATYEQYF. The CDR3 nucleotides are TGTGCCAGCAGTCCCCCTCTGACAGCTACCTACGAGCAGTACTTC.

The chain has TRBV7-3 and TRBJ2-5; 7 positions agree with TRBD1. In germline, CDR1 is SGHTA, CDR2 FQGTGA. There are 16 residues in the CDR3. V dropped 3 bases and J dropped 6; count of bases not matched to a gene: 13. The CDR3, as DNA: TGTGCCAGCAGCTTTTCGGGGACAGATGATCGAAAGACCCAGTACTTC. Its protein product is CASSFSGTDDRKTQYF.

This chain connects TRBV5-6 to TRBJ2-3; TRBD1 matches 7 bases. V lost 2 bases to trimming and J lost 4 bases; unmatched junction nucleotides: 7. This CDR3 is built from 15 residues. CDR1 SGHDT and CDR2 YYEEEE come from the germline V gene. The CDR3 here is CASSLTGTAADTQYF. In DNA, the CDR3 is TGTGCCAGCAGCTTAACCGGGACAGCCGCAGATACGCAGTATTTT.

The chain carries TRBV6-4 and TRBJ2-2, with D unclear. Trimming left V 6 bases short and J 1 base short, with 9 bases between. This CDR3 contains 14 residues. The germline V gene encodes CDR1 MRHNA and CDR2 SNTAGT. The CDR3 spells CASRANWNTGELFF. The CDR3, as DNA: TGTGCCAGCAGGGCCAATTGGAACACCGGGGAGCTGTTTTTT.

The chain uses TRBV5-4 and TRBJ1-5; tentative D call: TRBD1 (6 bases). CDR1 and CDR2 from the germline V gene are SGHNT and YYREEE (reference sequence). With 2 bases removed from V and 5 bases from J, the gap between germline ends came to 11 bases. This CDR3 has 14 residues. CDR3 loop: CASSLQGVDQPQHF. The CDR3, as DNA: TGTGCCAGCAGCTTACAGGGAGTAGATCAGCCCCAGCATTTT.

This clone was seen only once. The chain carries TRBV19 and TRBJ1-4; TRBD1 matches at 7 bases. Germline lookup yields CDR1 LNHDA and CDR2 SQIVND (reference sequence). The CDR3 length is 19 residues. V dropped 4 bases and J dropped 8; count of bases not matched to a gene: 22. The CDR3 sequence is CASSTFGAGSTGRAEKLFF. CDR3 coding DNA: TGTGCCAGTAGTACATTCGGGGCGGGGTCGACAGGGAGAGCAGAAAAACTGTTTTTT.

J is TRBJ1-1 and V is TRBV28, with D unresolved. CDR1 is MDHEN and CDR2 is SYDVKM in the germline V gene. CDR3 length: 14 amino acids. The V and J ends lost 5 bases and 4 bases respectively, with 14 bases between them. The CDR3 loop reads CASSLPWGTTEAFF. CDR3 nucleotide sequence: TGTGCCAGCAGTCTACCCTGGGGAACCACTGAAGCTTTCTTT. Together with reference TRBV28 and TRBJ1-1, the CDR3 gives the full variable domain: DVKVTQSSRYLVKRTGEKVFLECVQDMDHENMFWYRQDPGLGLRLIYFSYDVKMKEKGDIPEGYSVSREKKERFSLILESASTNQTSMYLCASSLPWGTTEAFFGQGTRLTVV.

The CDR3 loop is CASTPADTGVVHEQYF. The CDR3 coding sequence is TGTGCCAGCACCCCCGCGGATACGGGAGTTGTTCACGAGCAGTACTTC. V gene TRBV9 combines with J gene TRBJ2-7, with D perhaps matching TRBD2 (6 bases). CDR1 and CDR2 from the germline V gene are SGDLS and YYNGEE. The CDR3 spans 16 residues. Between the trimmed V and J ends, which lost 6 bases and 5 bases, there was a span of 24 bases.

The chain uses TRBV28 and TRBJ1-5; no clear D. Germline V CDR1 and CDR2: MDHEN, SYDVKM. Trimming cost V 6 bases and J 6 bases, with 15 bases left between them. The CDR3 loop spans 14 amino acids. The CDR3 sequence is CASSFPRWGQPQHF. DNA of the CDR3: TGTGCCAGCAGCTTTCCCCGATGGGGTCAGCCCCAGCATTTT. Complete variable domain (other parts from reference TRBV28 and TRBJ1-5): DVKVTQSSRYLVKRTGEKVFLECVQDMDHENMFWYRQDPGLGLRLIYFSYDVKMKEKGDIPEGYSVSREKKERFSLILESASTNQTSMYLCASSFPRWGQPQHFGDGTRLSIL.

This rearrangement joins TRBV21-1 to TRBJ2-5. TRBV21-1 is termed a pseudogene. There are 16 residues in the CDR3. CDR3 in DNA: TGTGCCAGCAGCACCCTCAGCTTCGAAGAGAAAGAGACCCAGTACTTC. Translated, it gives CASSTLSFEEKETQYF.

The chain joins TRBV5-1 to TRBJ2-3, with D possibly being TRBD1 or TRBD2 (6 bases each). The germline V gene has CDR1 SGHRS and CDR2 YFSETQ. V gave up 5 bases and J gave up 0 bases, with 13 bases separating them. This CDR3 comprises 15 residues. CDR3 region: CASSQIGGSTDTQYF. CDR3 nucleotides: TGCGCCAGCAGTCAAATAGGGGGGAGCACAGATACGCAGTATTTT.

The CDR3 here is CATRGANTGELFF. The CDR3 DNA sequence: TGTGCCACACGGGGCGCGAACACCGGGGAGCTGTTTTTT. The chain recombines TRBV28 with TRBJ2-2; the D gene could be TRBD1 or TRBD2 (5 bases each). This CDR3 spans 13 amino acids. In germline, CDR1 is MDHEN, CDR2 SYDVKM. V was shortened by 10 bases and J by 0 bases, with 9 bases between the two germline ends.

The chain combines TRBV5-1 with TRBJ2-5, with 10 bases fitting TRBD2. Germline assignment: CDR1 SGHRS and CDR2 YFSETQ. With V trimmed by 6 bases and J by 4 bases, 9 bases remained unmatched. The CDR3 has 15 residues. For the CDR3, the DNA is TGCGCCAGCATTCGGGCTAGCGGGGGCCTAGAGACCCAGTACTTC. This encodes CASIRASGGLETQYF. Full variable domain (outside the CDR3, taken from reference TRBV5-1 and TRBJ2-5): KAGVTQTPRYLIKTRGQQVTLSCSPISGHRSVSWYQQTPGQGLQFLFEYFSETQRNKGNFPGRFSGRQFSNSRSEMNVSTLELGDSALYLCASIRASGGLETQYFGPGTRLLVL.

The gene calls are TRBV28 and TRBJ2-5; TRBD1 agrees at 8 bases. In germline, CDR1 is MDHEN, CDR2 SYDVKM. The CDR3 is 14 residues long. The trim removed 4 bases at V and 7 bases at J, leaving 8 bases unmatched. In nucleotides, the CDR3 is TGTGCCAGCAGTTACCCTGGACAGGGTTTGACCCAGTACTTC. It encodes CASSYPGQGLTQYF.

CDR3 in DNA: TGTGCTACTAGGGGACCGAAGAAGGAGCAGTTCTTC. Its translation is CATRGPKKEQFF. V gene TRBV19 combines with J gene TRBJ2-1; TRBD1 or TRBD2 may be the D gene (5 bases each). The CDR3 totals 12 residues. Germline V gene sequence: CDR1 LNHDA, CDR2 SQIVND (reference sequence). Based on the CDR3 plus reference TRBV19 and TRBJ2-1, the full variable domain is DGGITQSPKYLFRKEGQNVTLSCEQNLNHDAMYWYRQDPGQGLRLIYYSQIVNDFQKGDIAEGYSVSREKKESFPLTVTSAQKNPTAFYLCATRGPKKEQFFGPGTRLTVL.

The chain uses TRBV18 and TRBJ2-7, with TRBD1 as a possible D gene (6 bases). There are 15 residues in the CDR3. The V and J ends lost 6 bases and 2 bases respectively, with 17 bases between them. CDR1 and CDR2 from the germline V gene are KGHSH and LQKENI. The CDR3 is CASSQRAGTTYEQYF. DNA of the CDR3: TGTGCCAGCTCGCAAAGGGCCGGGACAACCTACGAGCAGTACTTC.

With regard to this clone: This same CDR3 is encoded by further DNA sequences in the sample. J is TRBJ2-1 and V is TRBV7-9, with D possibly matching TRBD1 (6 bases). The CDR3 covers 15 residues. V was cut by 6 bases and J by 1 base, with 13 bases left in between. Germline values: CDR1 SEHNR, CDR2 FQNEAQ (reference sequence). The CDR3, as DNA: TGTGCCAGCAGTAGTAGAGGGGGTTCCTACAATGAGCAGTTCTTC. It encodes CASSSRGGSYNEQFF. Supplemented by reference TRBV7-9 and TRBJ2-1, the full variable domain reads DTGVSQNPRHKITKRGQNVTFRCDPISEHNRLYWYRQTLGQGPEFLTYFQNEAQLEKSRLLSDRFSAERPKGSFSTLEIQRTEQGDSAMYLCASSSRGGSYNEQFFGPGTRLTVL.

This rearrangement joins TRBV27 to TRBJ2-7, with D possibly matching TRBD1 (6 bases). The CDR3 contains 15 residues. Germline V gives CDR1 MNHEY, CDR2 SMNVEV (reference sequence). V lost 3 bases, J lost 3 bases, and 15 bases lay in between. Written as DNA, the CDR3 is TGTGCCAGCAGTTTCAAACAGGGATTGAACTACGAGCAGTACTTC. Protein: CASSFKQGLNYEQYF.

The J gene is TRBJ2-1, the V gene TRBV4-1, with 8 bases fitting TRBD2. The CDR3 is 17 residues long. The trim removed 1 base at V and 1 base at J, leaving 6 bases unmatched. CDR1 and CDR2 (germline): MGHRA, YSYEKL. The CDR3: CASSQAAGALSYNEQFF. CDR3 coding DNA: TGCGCCAGCAGCCAAGCAGCGGGAGCGTTGTCCTACAATGAGCAGTTCTTC.

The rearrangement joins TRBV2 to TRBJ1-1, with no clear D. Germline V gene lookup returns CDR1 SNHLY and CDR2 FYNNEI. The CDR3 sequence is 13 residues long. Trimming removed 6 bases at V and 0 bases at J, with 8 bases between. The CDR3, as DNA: TGTGCCAGCAGCGGGGTAATGAACACTGAAGCTTTCTTT. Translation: CASSGVMNTEAFF.

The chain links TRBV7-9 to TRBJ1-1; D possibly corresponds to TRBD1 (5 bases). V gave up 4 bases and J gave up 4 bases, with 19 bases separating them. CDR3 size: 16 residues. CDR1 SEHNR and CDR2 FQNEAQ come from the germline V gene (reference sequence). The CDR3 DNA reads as TGTGCCAGCAGCTACCCCGGGGGGAATCTGGGCACTGAAGCTTTCTTT. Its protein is CASSYPGGNLGTEAFF.

The CDR3 DNA reads as TGCGCCAGCAGCTTGGACGGAGGACCCTACGAGCAGTACTTC. It specifies CASSLDGGPYEQYF. This chain uses TRBV5-1 with TRBJ2-7, with D possibly matching TRBD2 (5 bases). The CDR3 contains 14 residues. V shed 0 bases and J shed 2 bases, with 9 bases lying between them. Germline loops: CDR1 SGHRS, CDR2 YFSETQ.

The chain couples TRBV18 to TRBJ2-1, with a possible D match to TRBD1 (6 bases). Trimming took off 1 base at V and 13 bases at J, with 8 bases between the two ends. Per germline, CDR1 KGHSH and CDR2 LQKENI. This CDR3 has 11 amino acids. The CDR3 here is CASSPRDTQFF. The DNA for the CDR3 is TGTGCCAGCTCACCACGGGACACACAGTTCTTC.

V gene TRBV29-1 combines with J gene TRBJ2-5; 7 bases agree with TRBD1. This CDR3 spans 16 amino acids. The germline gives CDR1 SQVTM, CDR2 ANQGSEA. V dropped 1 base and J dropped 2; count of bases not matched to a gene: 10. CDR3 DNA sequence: TGCAGCGTTGAAGGAGGACAGGATGCCTATCAAGAGACCCAGTACTTC. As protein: CSVEGGQDAYQETQYF. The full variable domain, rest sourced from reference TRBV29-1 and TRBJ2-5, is SAVISQKPSRDICQRGTSLTIQCQVDSQVTMMFWYRQQPGQSLTLIATANQGSEATYESGFVIDKFPISRPNLTFSTLTVSNMSPEDSSIYLCSVEGGQDAYQETQYFGPGTRLLVL.

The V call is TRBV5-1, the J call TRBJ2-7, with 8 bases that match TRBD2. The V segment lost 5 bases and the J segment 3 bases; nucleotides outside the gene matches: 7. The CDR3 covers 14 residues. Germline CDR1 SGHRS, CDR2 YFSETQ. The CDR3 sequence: CASSPGGEDYEQYF. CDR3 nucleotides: TGCGCCAGCAGTCCCGGGGGGGAGGACTACGAGCAGTACTTC.

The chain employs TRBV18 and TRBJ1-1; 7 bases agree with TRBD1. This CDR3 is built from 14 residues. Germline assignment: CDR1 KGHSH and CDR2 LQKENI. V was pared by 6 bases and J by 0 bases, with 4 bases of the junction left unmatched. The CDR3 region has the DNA TGTGCCAGCTCGGCGGACAGGTTGAACACTGAAGCTTTCTTT. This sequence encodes CASSADRLNTEAFF.

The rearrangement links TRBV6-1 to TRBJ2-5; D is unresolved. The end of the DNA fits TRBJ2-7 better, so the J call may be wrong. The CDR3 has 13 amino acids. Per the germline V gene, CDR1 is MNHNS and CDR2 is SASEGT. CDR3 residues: CASSAQADYEQYF. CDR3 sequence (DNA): TGTGCCAGCAGTGCGCAGGCAGACTACGAGCAGTACTTC.